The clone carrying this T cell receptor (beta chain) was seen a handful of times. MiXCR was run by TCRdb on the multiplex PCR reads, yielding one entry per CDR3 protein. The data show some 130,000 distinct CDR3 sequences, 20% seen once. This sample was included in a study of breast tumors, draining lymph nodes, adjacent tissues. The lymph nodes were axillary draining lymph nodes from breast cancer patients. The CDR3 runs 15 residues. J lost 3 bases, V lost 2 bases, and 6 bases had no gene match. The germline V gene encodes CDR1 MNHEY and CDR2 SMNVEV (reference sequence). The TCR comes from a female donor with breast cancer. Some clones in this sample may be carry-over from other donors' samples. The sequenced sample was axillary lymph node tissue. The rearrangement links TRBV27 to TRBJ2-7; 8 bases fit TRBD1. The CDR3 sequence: CASSLRGTGFYEQYF. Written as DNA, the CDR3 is TGTGCCAGCAGTTTACGGGGGACAGGCTTCTACGAGCAGTACTTC.